These 22 T cell receptor beta chains were sequenced from one sample in a study of blood T cell repertoires in COVID-19. Here immunoSEQ multiplex PCR was the method, and the copy in TCRdb shows in-frame clones only, minus some. The table lists about 430,000 clones, roughly 88% of them singletons. Source material: PBMCs or T cells enriched from blood (not recorded which). The source is a woman aged 25 to 45 with acute COVID-19.

The chain joins TRBV12-5 to TRBJ1-1, with TRBD1 as a possible D gene (5 bases). Deletions cut 7 bases from V and 1 base from J, with 10 bases between. Germline V gene lookup returns CDR1 LGHNT and CDR2 FRNRAP. This CDR3 has 13 residues. The CDR3 is CASVPQENTEAFF. The CDR3 DNA is TGTGCTAGTGTCCCACAGGAGAACACTGAAGCTTTCTTT. Full variable domain (outside the CDR3, taken from reference TRBV12-5 and TRBJ1-1): DARVTQTPRHKVTEMGQEVTMRCQPILGHNTVFWYRQTMMQGLELLAYFRNRAPLDDSGMPKDRFSAEMPDATLATLKIQPSEPRDSAVYFCASVPQENTEAFFGQGTRLTVV.

Here the CDR3 DNA reads TGCGCCAGCAGCCAAGGATTAACAGGGGTCGATGGCTACACCTTC. Protein product: CASSQGLTGVDGYTF. This rearrangement joins TRBV4-3 to TRBJ1-2; 7 bases align to TRBD1. V lost 1 base and J lost 6; bases outside the gene matches: 8. Germline V gives CDR1 LGHNA, CDR2 YSLEER. CDR3 length: 15 amino acids.

The chain couples TRBV12-5 to TRBJ2-2; 7 nucleotides align to TRBD1. V gave up 6 bases and J gave up 0 bases; unmatched junction bases: 7. The germline CDR1 and CDR2 sequences are LGHNT and FRNRAP. The CDR3 consists of 16 residues. The CDR3 region has the DNA TGTGCTAGTGGCCTCCCGGGACAGACGAACACCGGGGAGCTGTTTTTT. The encoded protein is CASGLPGQTNTGELFF.

The rearrangement links TRBV7-9 to TRBJ1-1; TRBD1 matches at 10 bases. Germline trimming cut 5 bases from V and 3 bases from J; bases unmatched to any gene: 12. The CDR3 spans 17 residues. Germline V gene lookup returns CDR1 SEHNR and CDR2 FQNEAQ (reference sequence). CDR3 loop: CASSPRQGAGGDTEAFF. The DNA of the CDR3 is TGTGCCAGCAGCCCTAGACAGGGGGCAGGTGGGGACACTGAAGCTTTCTTT. Drawing the rest from reference TRBV7-9 and TRBJ1-1, the complete variable domain is DTGVSQNPRHKITKRGQNVTFRCDPISEHNRLYWYRQTLGQGPEFLTYFQNEAQLEKSRLLSDRFSAERPKGSFSTLEIQRTEQGDSAMYLCASSPRQGAGGDTEAFFGQGTRLTVV.

The V and J genes are TRBV11-1 and TRBJ2-7; no clear D. The germline V gene has CDR1 SGHAT and CDR2 FQDESV (reference sequence). This CDR3 comprises 11 residues. V lost 4 bases and J lost 2, with 3 bases in between. This chain's CDR3 is CASSSAYEQYF. The CDR3 bases are TGTGCCAGCAGCTCTGCCTACGAGCAGTACTTC.

The CDR3 region has the DNA TGTGCCAGCAGCGAGCCCAATCAGCCCCAGCATTTT. Amino acid sequence: CASSEPNQPQHF. The chain combines TRBV7-2 with TRBJ1-5; D remains unclear. The ends were cut back, 5 bases at V and 3 bases at J, with 5 bases in the middle. The CDR3 is made up of 12 amino acids. Per the germline V gene, CDR1 is SGHTA and CDR2 is FQGNSA.

The chain carries TRBV6-5 and TRBJ1-1; a possible D gene is TRBD1 (5 bases). CDR3 size: 12 residues. Germline CDR1 is MNHEY and CDR2 is SVGAGI. Between the trimmed V and J ends, which lost 7 bases and 5 bases, there was a span of 11 bases. In nucleotides, the CDR3 is TGTGCCAGCATGAGGGGAGGGACTGAAGCTTTCTTT. This sequence encodes CASMRGGTEAFF.

The genes are TRBV7-2 and TRBJ1-4; 9 bases agree with TRBD1. Trimming cost V 0 bases and J 8 bases; bases outside gene matches: 7. Germline V lookup: CDR1 SGHTA, CDR2 FQGNSA. The CDR3 is 16 residues long. The CDR3 is CASSLALYRGQEKLFF. DNA for the CDR3: TGTGCCAGCAGCTTAGCGCTGTACAGGGGGCAGGAAAAACTGTTTTTT.

J is TRBJ1-3 and V is TRBV9, with 8 bases that match TRBD1. This CDR3 region has 17 residues. Looked up from germline, CDR1 is SGDLS and CDR2 is YYNGEE. Trimming at V came to 0 bases and at J to 0 bases, leaving 5 bases not matched to a gene. CDR3 sequence reads: CASSVVGTGISGNTIYF. The CDR3 bases are TGTGCCAGCAGCGTAGTTGGGACAGGTATCTCTGGAAACACCATATATTTT.

The V and J genes are TRBV4-3 and TRBJ2-1, with TRBD2 identical over 7 bases. Germline V gives CDR1 LGHNA, CDR2 YSLEER. This CDR3 is 15 amino acids long. J was trimmed by 0 bases and V by 4 bases; bases with no gene match: 3. CDR3 sequence: CASSRGRTSYNEQFF. The CDR3 coding sequence is TGCGCCAGCAGCCGCGGGAGAACCTCCTACAATGAGCAGTTCTTC.

The rearrangement uses TRBV19 and TRBJ2-1, with TRBD2 identical over 7 bases. Germline V gene sequence: CDR1 LNHDA, CDR2 SQIVND (reference sequence). The ends lost 5 bases at V and 16 bases at J; junction bases unmatched: 14. The CDR3 extends over 13 amino acids. CDR3 nucleotides: TGTGCCAGTAGTTATGGACTAGGAGTAATCGCATTCTTC. The encoded protein is CASSYGLGVIAFF.

V gene TRBV30 combines with J gene TRBJ2-1, with D possibly being TRBD1 (5 bases). Germline V gives CDR1 GTSNPN, CDR2 SVGIG (reference sequence). The ends were cut back, 3 bases at V and 5 bases at J, with 8 bases in the middle. This CDR3 has 12 amino acids. CDR3 bases: TGTGCCTGGAGAGACAGCCACAATGAGCAGTTCTTC. Its translation: CAWRDSHNEQFF. The entire variable domain, with the rest obtained from reference TRBV30 and TRBJ2-1, is as follows: SQTIHQWPATLVQPVGSPLSLECTVEGTSNPNLYWYRQAAGRGLQLLFYSVGIGQISSEVPQNLSASRPQDRQFILSSKKLLLSDSGFYLCAWRDSHNEQFFGPGTRLTVL.

The chain employs TRBV10-3 and TRBJ2-3, with 11 bases matching TRBD2. Looked up from germline, CDR1 is ENHRY and CDR2 is SYGVKD. The CDR3 is 15 residues long. V lost 5 bases and J lost 3; bases outside the gene matches: 4. The CDR3 is CAISKLAGATDTQYF. The DNA for the CDR3 is TGTGCCATCAGTAAACTAGCGGGGGCAACAGATACGCAGTATTTT.

The gene calls are TRBV6-5 and TRBJ1-6, with 7 nucleotides matching TRBD1. This CDR3 comprises 15 residues. Trimming removed 7 bases from V and 2 bases from J; junction bases left unmatched: 5. Germline V CDR1 and CDR2: MNHEY, SVGAGI. The CDR3 sequence: CASTGGTAYNSPLHF. The CDR3 DNA is TGTGCCAGCACCGGCGGGACAGCCTATAATTCACCCCTCCACTTT.

The genes are TRBV6-2 or TRBV6-3 and TRBJ1-6, with D perhaps TRBD1 (6 bases). This CDR3 is 15 amino acids long. Germline V CDR1 and CDR2: MNHEY, SVGEGT. V lost 5 bases and J lost 5, with 13 bases in between. This CDR3 reads CASSDRDIDNSPLHF. The CDR3, as DNA: TGTGCCAGCAGTGACCGGGACATCGATAATTCACCCCTCCACTTT.

The chain has TRBV10-3 and TRBJ1-1, with TRBD1 as a possible D gene (5 bases). The V end lost 0 bases, the J end lost 12 bases, and 11 bases lay between the germline ends. Per the germline V gene, CDR1 is ENHRY and CDR2 is SYGVKD. This CDR3 region has 12 residues. CDR3 DNA sequence: TGTGCCATCAGTGAGTCGAAGGGGTCAACTTTCTTT. It yields the protein CAISESKGSTFF.

The rearrangement uses TRBV6-5 and TRBJ1-1; TRBD1 matches 9 bases. The CDR3 covers 14 residues. Germline V gene data show CDR1 as MNHEY and CDR2 as SVGAGI. The V gene end was trimmed by 6 bases and the J gene end by 4 bases; junction bases not matched to a gene: 6. The CDR3 nucleotides read TGTGCCAGCAGGAATACAGGGGGCGTCACTGAAGCTTTCTTT. It encodes CASRNTGGVTEAFF.

This rearrangement joins TRBV7-3 to TRBJ1-1, with TRBD1 as a possible D gene (6 bases). The CDR3 totals 15 residues. Between the trimmed V and J ends, which lost 0 bases and 1 base, there was a span of 9 bases. Germline values: CDR1 SGHTA, CDR2 FQGTGA. The CDR3 bases are TGTGCCAGCAGCTTAACCGGGACACCGAACACTGAAGCTTTCTTT. The encoded protein is CASSLTGTPNTEAFF.

This rearrangement joins TRBV11-1 to TRBJ1-1; no clear D gene. This CDR3 is 14 amino acids long. V was shortened by 4 bases and J by 5 bases, with 14 bases between the two germline ends. Germline loops: CDR1 SGHAT, CDR2 FQDESV (reference sequence). The CDR3, as DNA: TGTGCCAGCAGCTCGCTAGCAGGAGGGACTGAAGCTTTCTTT. It is translated as CASSSLAGGTEAFF.

The gene calls are TRBV6-9 and TRBJ2-2; D remains unclear. CDR1 and CDR2 (germline): MNHGY, SVAAGI. The V gene lost 4 bases and the J gene lost 6 bases, with 9 bases spanning the gap. This CDR3 region has 13 residues. The CDR3 DNA is TGTGCCAGCAGTTTAGAGATTGCCGGGGAGCTGTTTTTT. Translated: CASSLEIAGELFF.

The rearrangement joins TRBV10-3 to TRBJ2-2; TRBD1 matches 10 bases. CDR3 size: 18 residues. Germline V gives CDR1 ENHRY, CDR2 SYGVKD. V was clipped by 0 bases and J by 6 bases; unmatched bases: 10. The CDR3 bases are TGTGCCATCAGTGAGTCGGGACAGGGGTCGGGTTATCCCGGGGAGCTGTTTTTT. Its translation: CAISESGQGSGYPGELFF.

This chain connects TRBV2 to TRBJ1-1; 10 bases agree with TRBD1. There are 15 residues in the CDR3. Germline CDR1 SNHLY, CDR2 FYNNEI. The trim removed 6 bases at V and 3 bases at J, leaving 7 bases unmatched. CDR3 in amino acids: CASRITGTGDTEAFF. In nucleotides, the CDR3 is TGTGCCAGCAGGATAACCGGGACAGGGGACACTGAAGCTTTCTTT.